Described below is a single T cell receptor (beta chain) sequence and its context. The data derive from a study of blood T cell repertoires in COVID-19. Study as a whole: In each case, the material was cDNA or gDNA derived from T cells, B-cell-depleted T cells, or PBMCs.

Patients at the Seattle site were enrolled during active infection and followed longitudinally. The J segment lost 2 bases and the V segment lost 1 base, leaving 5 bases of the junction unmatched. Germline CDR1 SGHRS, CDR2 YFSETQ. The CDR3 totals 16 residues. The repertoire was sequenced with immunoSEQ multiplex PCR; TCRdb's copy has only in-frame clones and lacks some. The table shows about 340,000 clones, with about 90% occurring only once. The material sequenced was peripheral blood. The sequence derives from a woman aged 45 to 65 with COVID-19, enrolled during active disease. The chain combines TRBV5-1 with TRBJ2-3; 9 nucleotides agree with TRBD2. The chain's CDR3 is CASSLLAGALTDTQYF. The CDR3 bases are TGCGCCAGCAGCTTGTTAGCGGGAGCCCTCACAGATACGCAGTATTTT.